The 21 T cell receptor beta chains listed next were all sequenced from one sample in a study of CD8 T cells in Susac syndrome (dated by TCRdb to between 2018 and 2021). The library was built by means of the immunoSEQ multiplex PCR assay. RNA was extracted using the RNeasy kit, and roughly 0.5 to 1 ug of the RNA was reverse transcribed with random hexamers. TCRdb cleaned the public reads at Q25 with fastp, built clones with MiXCR and kept in-frame beta chains. Rows matching on CDR3 protein sequence are summarized as one entry with the most common DNA and genes. The table for this sample lists some 190,000 distinct CDR3 sequences; about 95% of them were counted only once. The ten largest clones capture approximately 0.1% of the sample. The sequenced sample consisted of CD4+ T cells from PBMCs. These receptors came from a human donor in good health.

The genes are TRBV3-1 and TRBJ2-3, with TRBD2 matching over 8 bases. J was trimmed by 3 bases and V by 3 bases; bases with no gene match: 5. The length of the CDR3 is 15 residues. Germline V gene sequence: CDR1 LGHDT, CDR2 YNNKEL (reference sequence). The CDR3 DNA reads TGTGCCAGCAGCCAGGTGCGCGGGAGGACAGATACGCAGTATTTT. Its protein is CASSQVRGRTDTQYF.

The chain joins TRBV5-6 to TRBJ2-2; no definite D call. The CDR3 consists of 14 residues. Between the trimmed V and J ends, which lost 2 bases and 7 bases, there was a span of 12 bases. Germline V gene data show CDR1 as SGHDT and CDR2 as YYEEEE. CDR3 amino acids: CASSFNYLYGELFF. The CDR3 DNA is TGTGCCAGCAGCTTCAACTATTTGTACGGGGAGCTGTTTTTT.

The rearrangement uses TRBV15 and TRBJ2-3, with 11 bases lining up with TRBD2. This CDR3 has 16 residues. Trimming at V came to 3 bases and at J to 3 bases, leaving 5 bases not matched to a gene. CDR1 is LNHNV, CDR2 YYDKDF, per germline (reference sequence). CDR3 sequence (DNA): TGTGCCACCAGCAGGCTCACTAGCGGGAGAACAGATACGCAGTATTTT. It translates to CATSRLTSGRTDTQYF.

This clonotype was found once. The V call is TRBV29-1, the J call TRBJ1-2; a possible D gene is TRBD1 (5 bases). Trimming removed 0 bases at V and 8 bases at J, with 13 bases between. The CDR3 runs to 13 residues. CDR1 and CDR2 (germline): SQVTM, ANQGSEA. CDR3 nucleotide sequence: TGCAGCGTTGAAGACACAGTGCAGGGCGGCTACACCTTC. It translates to CSVEDTVQGGYTF.

This clonotype turned up a few times. This chain uses TRBV18 with TRBJ2-7, with 7 bases aligning to TRBD2. The CDR3 is made up of 14 amino acids. CDR1 and CDR2 from the germline V gene are KGHSH and LQKENI. The V gene end was trimmed by 6 bases and the J gene end by 0 bases; junction bases not matched to a gene: 5. DNA of the CDR3: TGTGCCAGCTCCCCTGCTAGCGGCTCCTACGAGCAGTACTTC. Protein product: CASSPASGSYEQYF.

The chain has TRBV6-5 and TRBJ1-1; 8 bases line up with TRBD1. The CDR3 runs to 14 residues. Losses at the gene ends were 6 bases for V and 5 bases for J; bases not matched to a gene: 8. Germline V gene data show CDR1 as MNHEY and CDR2 as SVGAGI. CDR3 residues: CASRDGQGRTEAFF. The CDR3 nucleotides read TGTGCCAGCAGGGACGGACAGGGAAGGACTGAAGCTTTCTTT.

This clonotype was counted a single time. At one boundary the junction diverges from the germline segment, which might be a read error. The V gene is TRBV2, the J gene TRBJ1-4; a possible D gene is TRBD1 (5 bases). The CDR3 runs to 16 residues. CDR1 and CDR2 from the germline V gene are SNHLY and FYNNEI. This chain's CDR3 is CANSDISGTGNEKLFF. The CDR3 DNA follows: TGTGCCAACAGTGACATTAGTGGGACGGGGAATGAAAAACTGTTTTTT.

The gene calls are TRBV20-1 and TRBJ2-7; TRBD1 matches at 12 bases. CDR3 length: 14 residues. V was clipped by 3 bases and J by 6 bases; unmatched bases: 6. Germline loops: CDR1 DFQATT, CDR2 SNEGSKA (reference sequence). CDR3 loop: CSARRGQGAGEQYF. In nucleotides, the CDR3 is TGCAGTGCTAGGAGGGGACAGGGGGCAGGCGAGCAGTACTTC.

The chain carries TRBV30 and TRBJ1-2; D unresolved. Germline V gene lookup returns CDR1 GTSNPN and CDR2 SVGIG (reference sequence). The germline V and J ends were trimmed by 5 bases and 0 bases, with 16 bases remaining between them. The CDR3 loop spans 15 amino acids. The CDR3: CAWSRGSEANYGYTF. CDR3 coding DNA: TGTGCCTGGTCCCGAGGGTCAGAAGCTAACTATGGCTACACCTTC.

The gene calls are TRBV20-1 and TRBJ2-3, with D perhaps TRBD2 (6 bases). With 3 bases removed from V and 4 bases from J, the gap between germline ends came to 23 bases. The CDR3 has 17 amino acids. Germline values: CDR1 DFQATT, CDR2 SNEGSKA (reference sequence). In DNA form, the CDR3 reads TGCAGTGCTAGGGATCGGGAGATTTGGTCGGGACCAGATACGCAGTATTTT. It is translated as CSARDREIWSGPDTQYF.

V gene TRBV3-1 combines with J gene TRBJ2-5; no firm D call. V was pared by 0 bases and J by 5 bases, with 10 bases between. This CDR3 comprises 14 residues. Germline CDR1 and CDR2: LGHDT and YNNKEL (reference sequence). In DNA, the CDR3 is TGTGCCAGCAGCCAAGAAAGAGCCCAGGAGACCCAGTACTTC. Protein sequence: CASSQERAQETQYF.

This chain connects TRBV28 to TRBJ1-5, with D uncertain. The V gene's germline CDR1 is MDHEN and CDR2 SYDVKM. The ends were cut back, 0 bases at V and 6 bases at J, with 9 bases in the middle. The CDR3 is 14 amino acids. The CDR3 loop reads CASSLWLAGQPQHF. The CDR3 DNA reads as TGTGCCAGCAGTTTATGGCTCGCCGGTCAGCCCCAGCATTTT.

V and J are TRBV28 and TRBJ1-1; possible D gene TRBD1, 5 bases. The length of the CDR3 is 14 residues. Germline V lookup: CDR1 MDHEN, CDR2 SYDVKM. Trimming left V 6 bases short and J 0 bases short, with 11 bases between. CDR3 DNA sequence: TGTGCCAGCAGAGGGACGGCTGTGAACACTGAAGCTTTCTTT. Its protein is CASRGTAVNTEAFF.

This chain uses TRBV20-1 with TRBJ2-7; weak D call: TRBD1 (5 bases). The CDR3 extends over 12 amino acids. V lost 1 base, J lost 4 bases, and 8 bases lay in between. CDR1 DFQATT and CDR2 SNEGSKA come from the germline V gene (reference sequence). CDR3 sequence (DNA): TGCAGTGCTAGAGGGACACATTACGAGCAGTACTTC. Protein: CSARGTHYEQYF.

The chain combines TRBV29-1 with TRBJ1-5; possible D gene TRBD1, 5 bases. The CDR3 totals 17 residues. Trimming cost V 5 bases and J 4 bases, with 24 bases left between them. From germline, CDR1 is SQVTM and CDR2 ANQGSEA. CDR3 loop: CSVCKPRKERGNQPQHF. DNA for the CDR3: TGCAGCGTTTGTAAACCTAGGAAGGAGCGGGGGAATCAGCCCCAGCATTTT.

The chain carries TRBV29-1 and TRBJ2-1; no reliable D call. This CDR3 region has 13 residues. The V gene lost 6 bases and the J gene lost 0 bases, with 9 bases spanning the gap. CDR1 and CDR2 from the germline V gene are SQVTM and ANQGSEA. CDR3 amino acids: CSVSRSSYNEQFF. DNA of the CDR3: TGCAGCGTGTCGAGGAGCTCCTACAATGAGCAGTTCTTC.

The rearrangement links TRBV20-1 to TRBJ2-3, with 7 positions matching TRBD2. V trimming: 6 bases; J trimming: 0 bases; junction bases outside the gene matches: 6. This CDR3 contains 14 residues. Germline V gene lookup returns CDR1 DFQATT and CDR2 SNEGSKA (reference sequence). CDR3 DNA: TGCAGTGCCGAGGGAGGGACTAGCACAGATACGCAGTATTTT. Translating it yields CSAEGGTSTDTQYF.

The chain combines TRBV30 with TRBJ1-1, with D perhaps matching TRBD1 (6 bases). V gave up 3 bases and J gave up 4 bases, with 15 bases separating them. This CDR3 has 14 residues. CDR1 GTSNPN and CDR2 SVGIG come from the germline V gene (reference sequence). The CDR3 sequence: CAWRTGNIGTEAFF. In DNA, the CDR3 is TGTGCCTGGAGAACAGGGAATATTGGCACTGAAGCTTTCTTT.

The chain recombines TRBV27 with TRBJ2-1; 11 bases are shared with TRBD2. CDR3 size: 15 residues. The germline CDR1 and CDR2 sequences are MNHEY and SMNVEV (reference sequence). Unmatched junction bases numbered 6, after V lost 4 bases and J lost 7 bases. CDR3 nucleotides: TGTGCCAGCAGTTCTATAGCGGGAGGGCCTAATGAGCAGTTCTTC. Amino acids: CASSSIAGGPNEQFF.

The V and J genes are TRBV29-1 and TRBJ2-2; D is undetermined. Deletions cut 4 bases from V and 5 bases from J, with 11 bases between. This CDR3 contains 13 residues. Germline values: CDR1 SQVTM, CDR2 ANQGSEA. CDR3: CSVVRPTTGELFF. The CDR3 DNA sequence: TGCAGCGTTGTCCGGCCGACTACCGGGGAGCTGTTTTTT.

The chain joins TRBV30 to TRBJ2-4; D might be TRBD1 (6 bases). V lost 5 bases, J lost 4 bases, and 9 bases lay in between. CDR3 size: 12 residues. CDR1 is GTSNPN, CDR2 SVGIG, per germline (reference sequence). Here the CDR3 reads CAWSTGKNIQYF. The DNA of the CDR3 is TGTGCCTGGTCGACAGGTAAAAACATTCAGTACTTC.